Below, one T cell receptor (beta chain) is given with its context. Profiling relied on immunoSEQ multiplex PCR, and the TCRdb table lists in-frame clones only, not all of them. Altogether 200,000 or so clones are present, around 80% being singletons, with the ten largest covering approximately 6%. These data originate in a study of blood T cell repertoires in COVID-19. Germline V lookup: CDR1 SGDLS, CDR2 YYNGEE. The CDR3 is 17 amino acids. The V and J ends lost 0 bases and 4 bases respectively, with 18 bases between them. The gene calls are TRBV9 and TRBJ2-3, with a possible D match to TRBD1 (5 bases). The material sequenced was peripheral blood. This receptor was identified in a woman aged 70-85 years with acute or convalescent COVID-19. CDR3 residues: CASSVAETGLRADTQYF. DNA for the CDR3: TGTGCCAGCAGCGTAGCTGAAACAGGCCTTAGGGCAGATACGCAGTATTTT.